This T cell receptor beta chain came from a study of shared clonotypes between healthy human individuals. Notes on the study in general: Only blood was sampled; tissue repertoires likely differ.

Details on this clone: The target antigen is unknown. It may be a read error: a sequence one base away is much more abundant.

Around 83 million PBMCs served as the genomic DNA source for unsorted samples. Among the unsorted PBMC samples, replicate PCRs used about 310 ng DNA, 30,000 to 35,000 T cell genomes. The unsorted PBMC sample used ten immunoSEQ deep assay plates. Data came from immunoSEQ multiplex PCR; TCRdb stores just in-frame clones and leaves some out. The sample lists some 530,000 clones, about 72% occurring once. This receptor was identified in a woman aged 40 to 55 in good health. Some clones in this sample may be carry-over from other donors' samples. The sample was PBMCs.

The DNA for the CDR3 is TGTGCCAGCAGTTCCACCCCCGGACAGGGAACTTTCTTT. Its translation: CASSSTPGQGTFF. This rearrangement joins TRBV6-6 to TRBJ1-1, with 8 bases aligning to TRBD1. The V gene's germline CDR1 is MNHNY and CDR2 SVGAGI (reference sequence). J gave up 12 bases and V 4 bases, and 10 bases lay outside the gene matches. This CDR3 is built from 13 residues.